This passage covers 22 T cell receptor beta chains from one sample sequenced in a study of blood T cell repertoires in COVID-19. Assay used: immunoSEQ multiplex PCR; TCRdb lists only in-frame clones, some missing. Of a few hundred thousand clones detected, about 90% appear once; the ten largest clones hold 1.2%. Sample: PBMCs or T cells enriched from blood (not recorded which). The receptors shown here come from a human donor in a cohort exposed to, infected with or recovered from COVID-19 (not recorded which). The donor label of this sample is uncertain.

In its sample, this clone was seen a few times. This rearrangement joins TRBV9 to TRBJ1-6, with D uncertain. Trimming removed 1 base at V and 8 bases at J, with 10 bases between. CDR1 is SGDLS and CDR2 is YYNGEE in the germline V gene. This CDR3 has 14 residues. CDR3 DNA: TGTGCCAGCAGCGTATACAGTTATGATTCACCCCTCCACTTT. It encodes CASSVYSYDSPLHF.

The chain's CDR3 is CAIRGLAGDEQFF. The CDR3 bases are TGTGCCATCAGGGGACTAGCGGGGGACGAGCAGTTCTTC. This chain connects TRBV10-3 to TRBJ2-1; 14 bases are a match to TRBD2. Germline CDR1 is ENHRY and CDR2 is SYGVKD. This CDR3 is 13 amino acids long. V was pared by 6 bases and J by 10 bases, with 2 bases of the junction left unmatched.

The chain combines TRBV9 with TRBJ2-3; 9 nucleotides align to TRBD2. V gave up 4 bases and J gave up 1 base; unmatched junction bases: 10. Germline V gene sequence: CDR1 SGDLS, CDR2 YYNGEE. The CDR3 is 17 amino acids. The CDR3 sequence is CASSLTGGTSRTDTQYF. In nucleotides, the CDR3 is TGTGCCAGCAGCCTAACCGGGGGGACTAGCCGCACAGATACGCAGTATTTT.

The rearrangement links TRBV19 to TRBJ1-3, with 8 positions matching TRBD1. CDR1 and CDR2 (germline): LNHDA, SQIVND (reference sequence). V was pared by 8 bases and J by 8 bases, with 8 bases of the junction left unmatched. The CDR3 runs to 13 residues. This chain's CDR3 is CASRFQGAHTIYF. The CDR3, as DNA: TGTGCCAGTCGGTTCCAGGGGGCTCACACCATATATTTT.

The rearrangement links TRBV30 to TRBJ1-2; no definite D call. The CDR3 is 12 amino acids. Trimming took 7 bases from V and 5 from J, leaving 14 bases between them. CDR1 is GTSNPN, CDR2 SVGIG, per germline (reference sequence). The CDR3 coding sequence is TGTGCCTCTTCGGGCGGGAGGTATGGCTACACCTTC. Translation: CASSGGRYGYTF.

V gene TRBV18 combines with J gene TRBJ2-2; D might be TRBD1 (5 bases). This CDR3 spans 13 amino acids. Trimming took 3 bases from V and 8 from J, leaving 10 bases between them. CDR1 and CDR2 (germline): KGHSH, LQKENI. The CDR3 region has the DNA TGTGCCAGCTCACCCGTCGACAGAGGGGAGCTGTTTTTT. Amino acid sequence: CASSPVDRGELFF.

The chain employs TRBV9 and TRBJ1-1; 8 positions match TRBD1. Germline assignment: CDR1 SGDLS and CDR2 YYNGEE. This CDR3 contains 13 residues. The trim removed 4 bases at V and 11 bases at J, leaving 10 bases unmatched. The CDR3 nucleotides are TGTGCCAGCAGCCCGTGGGAGCAGGGGGCGGCTTTCTTT. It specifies CASSPWEQGAAFF.

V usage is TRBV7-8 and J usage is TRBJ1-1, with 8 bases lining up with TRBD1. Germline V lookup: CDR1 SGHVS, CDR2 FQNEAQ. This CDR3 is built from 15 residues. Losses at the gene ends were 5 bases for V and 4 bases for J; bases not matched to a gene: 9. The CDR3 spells CASSPDRVRSTEAFF. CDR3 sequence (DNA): TGTGCCAGCAGCCCGGACAGGGTCCGAAGCACTGAAGCTTTCTTT. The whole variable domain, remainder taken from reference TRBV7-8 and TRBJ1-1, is GAGVSQSPRYKVAKRGQDVALRCDPISGHVSLFWYQQALGQGPEFLTYFQNEAQLDKSGLPSDRFFAERPEGSVSTLKIQRTQQEDSAVYLCASSPDRVRSTEAFFGQGTRLTVV.

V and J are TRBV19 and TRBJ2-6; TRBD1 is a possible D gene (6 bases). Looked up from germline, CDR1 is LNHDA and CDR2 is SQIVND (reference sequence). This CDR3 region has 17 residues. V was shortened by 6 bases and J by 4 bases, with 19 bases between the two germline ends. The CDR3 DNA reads TGTGCCAGTAGCCTCAGGGGACGGAGGTCAGGGGCCAACGTCCTGACTTTC. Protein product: CASSLRGRRSGANVLTF.

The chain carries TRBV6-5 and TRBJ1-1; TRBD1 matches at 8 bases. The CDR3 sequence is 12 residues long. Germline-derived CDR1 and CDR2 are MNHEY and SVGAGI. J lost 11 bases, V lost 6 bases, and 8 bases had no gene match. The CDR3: CASSLDRGNAFF. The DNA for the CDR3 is TGTGCCAGCAGCCTCGACAGGGGAAATGCTTTCTTT.

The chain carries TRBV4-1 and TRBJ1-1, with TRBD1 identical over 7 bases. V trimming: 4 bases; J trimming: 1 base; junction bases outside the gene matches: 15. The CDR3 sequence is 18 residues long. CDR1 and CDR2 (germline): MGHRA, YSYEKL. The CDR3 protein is CASSRTPADRDKNTEAFF. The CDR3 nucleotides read TGCGCCAGCAGCCGAACCCCCGCCGACAGGGACAAGAACACTGAAGCTTTCTTT.

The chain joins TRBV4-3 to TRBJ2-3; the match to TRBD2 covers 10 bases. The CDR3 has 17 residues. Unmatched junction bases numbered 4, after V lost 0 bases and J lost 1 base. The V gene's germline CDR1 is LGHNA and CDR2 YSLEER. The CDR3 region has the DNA TGCGCCAGCAGCCAAGAGGTCCTAGCGGGGGGCACAGATACGCAGTATTTT. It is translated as CASSQEVLAGGTDTQYF.

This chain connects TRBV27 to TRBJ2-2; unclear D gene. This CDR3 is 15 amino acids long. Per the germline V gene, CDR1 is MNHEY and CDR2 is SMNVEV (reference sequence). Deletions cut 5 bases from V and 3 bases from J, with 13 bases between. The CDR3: CASSPRSTDTGELFF. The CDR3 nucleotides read TGTGCCAGCAGTCCCCGAAGCACCGACACCGGGGAGCTGTTTTTT.

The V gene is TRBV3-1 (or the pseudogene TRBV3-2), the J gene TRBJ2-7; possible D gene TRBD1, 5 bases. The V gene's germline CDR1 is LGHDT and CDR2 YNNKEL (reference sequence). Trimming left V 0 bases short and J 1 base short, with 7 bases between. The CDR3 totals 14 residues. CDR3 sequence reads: CASSQEGASYEQYF. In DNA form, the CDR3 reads TGTGCCAGCAGCCAAGAAGGGGCGTCCTACGAGCAGTACTTC.

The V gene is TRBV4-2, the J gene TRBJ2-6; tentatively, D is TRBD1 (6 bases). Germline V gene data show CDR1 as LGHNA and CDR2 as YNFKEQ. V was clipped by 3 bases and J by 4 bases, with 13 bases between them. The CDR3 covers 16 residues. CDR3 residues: CASSQATGTGANVLTF. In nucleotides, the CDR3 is TGTGCCAGCAGCCAGGCTACAGGGACCGGGGCCAACGTCCTGACTTTC.

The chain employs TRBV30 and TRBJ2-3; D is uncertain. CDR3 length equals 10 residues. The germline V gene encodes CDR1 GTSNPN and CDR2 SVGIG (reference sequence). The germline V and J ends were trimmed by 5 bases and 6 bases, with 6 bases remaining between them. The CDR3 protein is CAWGADTQYF. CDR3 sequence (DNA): TGTGCCTGGGGCGCGGATACGCAGTATTTT. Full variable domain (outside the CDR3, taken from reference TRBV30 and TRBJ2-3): SQTIHQWPATLVQPVGSPLSLECTVEGTSNPNLYWYRQAAGRGLQLLFYSVGIGQISSEVPQNLSASRPQDRQFILSSKKLLLSDSGFYLCAWGADTQYFGPGTRLTVL.

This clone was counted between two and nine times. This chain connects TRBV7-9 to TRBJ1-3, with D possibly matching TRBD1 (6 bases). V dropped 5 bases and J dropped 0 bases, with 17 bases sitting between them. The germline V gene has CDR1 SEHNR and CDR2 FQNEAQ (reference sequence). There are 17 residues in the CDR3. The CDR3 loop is CASSGRRQDPSGNTIYF. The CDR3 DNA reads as TGTGCCAGCAGCGGGCGTAGACAGGACCCCTCTGGAAACACCATATATTTT.

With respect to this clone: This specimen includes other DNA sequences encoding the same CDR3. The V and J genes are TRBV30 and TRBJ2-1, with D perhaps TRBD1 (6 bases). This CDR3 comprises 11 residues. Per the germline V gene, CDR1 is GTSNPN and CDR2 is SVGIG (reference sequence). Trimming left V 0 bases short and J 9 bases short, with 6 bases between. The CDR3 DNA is TGTGCCTGGAGTGTAGGGGGTGAGCAGTTCTTC. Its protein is CAWSVGGEQFF. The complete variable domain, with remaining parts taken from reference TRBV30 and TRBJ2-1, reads SQTIHQWPATLVQPVGSPLSLECTVEGTSNPNLYWYRQAAGRGLQLLFYSVGIGQISSEVPQNLSASRPQDRQFILSSKKLLLSDSGFYLCAWSVGGEQFFGPGTRLTVL.

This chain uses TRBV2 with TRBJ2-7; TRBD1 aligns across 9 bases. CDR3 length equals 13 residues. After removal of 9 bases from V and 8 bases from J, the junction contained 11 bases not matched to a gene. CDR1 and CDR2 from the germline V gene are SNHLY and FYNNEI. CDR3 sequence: CASAGTGLQKQYF. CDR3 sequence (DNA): TGTGCCAGTGCCGGGACAGGGCTTCAAAAGCAGTACTTC.

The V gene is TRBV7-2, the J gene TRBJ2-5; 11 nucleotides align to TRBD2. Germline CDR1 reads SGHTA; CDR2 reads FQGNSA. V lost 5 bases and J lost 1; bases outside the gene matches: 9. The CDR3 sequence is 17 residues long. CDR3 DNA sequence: TGTGCCAGCAGCCTCACTAGCGGGGGCCTCTTCCAAGAGACCCAGTACTTC. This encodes CASSLTSGGLFQETQYF.

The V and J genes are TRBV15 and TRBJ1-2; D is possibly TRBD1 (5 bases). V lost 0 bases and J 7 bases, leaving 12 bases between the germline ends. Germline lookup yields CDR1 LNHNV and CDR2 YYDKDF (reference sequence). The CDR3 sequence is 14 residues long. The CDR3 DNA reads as TGTGCCACCAGCAGAGATCTGTTGCAGGGTGGCTACACCTTC. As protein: CATSRDLLQGGYTF.

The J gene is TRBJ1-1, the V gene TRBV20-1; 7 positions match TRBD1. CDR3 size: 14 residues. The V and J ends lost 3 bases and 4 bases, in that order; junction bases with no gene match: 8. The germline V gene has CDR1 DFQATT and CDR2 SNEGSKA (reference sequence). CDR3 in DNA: TGCAGTGCTAGTCCCGGGGACAGTATCACTGAAGCTTTCTTT. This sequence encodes CSASPGDSITEAFF.